Sequencing of this T cell receptor beta chain was carried out in a study of blood T cell repertoires in COVID-19. Study details: Researchers got acute and convalescent COVID-19 samples from the United States, Italy and Spain. The analysed material was cDNA or gDNA that came from T cells, B-cell-depleted T cells, or PBMCs.

The age range of participants was about 18 to 89 years, with residence in fewer than 25 US areas. Original processing methods: Amplifying reference gene primers gave estimates of nucleated cell counts. Clones were read by immunoSEQ multiplex PCR, and TCRdb kept only the in-frame ones, dropping some. V, J and clone size reflect that table, while D and trimming were determined from the DNA. The sample lists 350,000 or so clones, roughly 87% occurring once. This CDR3 region has 14 residues. Germline values: CDR1 SGDLS, CDR2 YYNGEE. The ends were cut back, 2 bases at V and 0 bases at J, with 6 bases in the middle.

This TCR was sampled from a woman under 40 who had recovered from COVID-19. V and J are TRBV9 and TRBJ1-3; D is undetermined. The sequenced sample consisted of PBMCs or T cells enriched from blood (not recorded which). This chain's CDR3 is CASSVTSSGNTIYF. In nucleotides, the CDR3 is TGTGCCAGCAGCGTCACGAGCTCTGGAAACACCATATATTTT.